Reported below is one TCR beta chain. The data were obtained in a study of shared clonotypes between healthy human individuals. Naive CD4+ cells were CD45RA-selected; the remaining cells were memory. Germline loops: CDR1 KGHSH, CDR2 LQKENI. The V end was cut by 2 bases, the J end by 2 bases, with 9 bases between. The CDR3 is 15 residues long. Generated by immunoSEQ multiplex PCR, the TCRdb table keeps only in-frame clones and is missing some. Of some 660,000 clones in the sample, 55% to 85% were seen once. The material sequenced was memory CD4+ T cells sorted from blood. Subset described: CD45RA-negative fraction. This clonotype was sampled from a woman aged 30 to 39 in good health. This chain links TRBV18 with TRBJ2-2, with D possibly matching TRBD1 (5 bases). CDR3 coding DNA: TGTGCCAGCTCACCAGGGGCAACTAACACCGGGGAGCTGTTTTTT. Protein: CASSPGATNTGELFF.